These 8 T cell receptor beta chains were sequenced from one sample in a study of blood T cell repertoires in COVID-19. Sequencing used immunoSEQ multiplex PCR; TCRdb keeps in-frame clones, though not all of them. The profile covers about 250,000 clones, with about 88% appearing a single time and about 1.5% taken by the ten largest. Sample: PBMCs or T cells enriched from blood (not recorded which). The receptor set was obtained from a woman aged 45-59 years who had recovered from COVID-19.

This rearrangement joins TRBV5-1 to TRBJ2-7; D gene uncertain. Germline CDR1 reads SGHRS; CDR2 reads YFSETQ. Trimming took 4 bases from V and 3 from J, leaving 11 bases between them. The CDR3 is made up of 13 amino acids. In DNA, the CDR3 is TGCGCCAGCAGCGCGGCTAGTGTCTACGAGCAGTACTTC. As protein: CASSAASVYEQYF.

As DNA, the CDR3 is TGCGCCAGCAGCGGGGGACAGGGGGCGCGTTCACCCCTCCACTTT. It is translated as CASSGGQGARSPLHF. This rearrangement joins TRBV5-1 to TRBJ1-6, with 12 bases matching TRBD1. V was pared by 4 bases and J by 9 bases, with 5 bases of the junction left unmatched. Per the germline V gene, CDR1 is SGHRS and CDR2 is YFSETQ. This CDR3 has 15 amino acids.

The rearrangement uses TRBV28 and TRBJ1-4; tentatively, D is TRBD1 (5 bases). V lost 5 bases and J lost 8, with 9 bases in between. This CDR3 is built from 12 residues. CDR1 is MDHEN, CDR2 SYDVKM, per germline. The CDR3 bases are TGTGCCAGCAGTCCAGACAGCGAAAAACTGTTTTTT. Translating it yields CASSPDSEKLFF.

The chain is built from TRBV6-1 and TRBJ2-1; TRBD2 matches at 10 bases. Germline CDR1 MNHNS, CDR2 SASEGT. J lost 3 bases, V lost 2 bases, and 4 bases had no gene match. CDR3 size: 16 residues. The DNA for the CDR3 is TGTGCCAGCAGTGAAAGGGGACTAGCGTACTACAATGAGCAGTTCTTC. The encoded protein is CASSERGLAYYNEQFF.

The chain employs TRBV11-2 and TRBJ1-3; TRBD1 might be the D (6 bases). Germline CDR1 is SGHAT and CDR2 is FQNNGV. CDR3 length: 16 amino acids. Deletions cut 5 bases from V and 2 bases from J, with 16 bases between. CDR3 DNA sequence: TGTGCCAGCAGCACCCACAGGGAAAATGCTGGAAACACCATATATTTT. Amino acid sequence: CASSTHRENAGNTIYF.

The rearrangement joins TRBV4-1 to TRBJ2-7, with 12 bases that match TRBD2. J lost 7 bases, V lost 6 bases, and 7 bases had no gene match. The CDR3 loop spans 14 amino acids. Per the germline V gene, CDR1 is MGHRA and CDR2 is YSYEKL. The CDR3 is CASRRLAGVQEQYF. The CDR3 DNA follows: TGCGCCAGCAGGAGACTAGCGGGAGTTCAAGAGCAGTACTTC.

V is TRBV27 and J is TRBJ1-1; 7 bases fit TRBD1. Trimming took 4 bases from V and 5 from J; bases not matched to a gene: 10. Per the germline V gene, CDR1 is MNHEY and CDR2 is SMNVEV (reference sequence). The CDR3 runs to 15 residues. Written as DNA, the CDR3 is TGTGCCAGCAGTTATGGTGGCAGGGGGTTTACTGAAGCTTTCTTT. Translated, it gives CASSYGGRGFTEAFF.

This chain's CDR3 is CAWSPLGRLNQPQHF. The CDR3, as DNA: TGTGCCTGGAGTCCCCTCGGCAGGCTAAATCAGCCCCAGCATTTT. V gene TRBV30 combines with J gene TRBJ1-5; D call uncertain. The germline CDR1 and CDR2 sequences are GTSNPN and SVGIG (reference sequence). This CDR3 region has 15 residues. The germline V and J ends were trimmed by 2 bases and 4 bases, with 15 bases remaining between them.